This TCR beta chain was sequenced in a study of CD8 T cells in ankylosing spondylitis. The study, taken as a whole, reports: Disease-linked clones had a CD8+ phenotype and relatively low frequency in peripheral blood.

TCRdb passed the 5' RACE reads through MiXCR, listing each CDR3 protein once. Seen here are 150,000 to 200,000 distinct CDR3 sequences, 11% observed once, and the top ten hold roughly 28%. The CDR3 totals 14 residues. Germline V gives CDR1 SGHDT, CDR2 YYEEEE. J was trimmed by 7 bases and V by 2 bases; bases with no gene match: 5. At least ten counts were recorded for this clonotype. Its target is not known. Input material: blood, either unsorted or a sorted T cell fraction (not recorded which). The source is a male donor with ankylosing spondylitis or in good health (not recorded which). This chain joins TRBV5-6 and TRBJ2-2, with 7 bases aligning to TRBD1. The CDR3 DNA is TGTGCCAGCAGCTTTAACAGGGGAAACGGGGAGCTGTTTTTT. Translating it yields CASSFNRGNGELFF.